This TCR beta chain was identified during a study of cytomegalovirus exposure and HLA in healthy donors. Overall study results and limits: The dataset shows that most TCR sequences were rare, while some public TCRs occurred in many donors. Cytomegalovirus association was assigned to 150 to 200 TCR beta chains.

CDR1 is SGHRS and CDR2 is YFSETQ in the germline V gene. Deletions cut 2 bases from V and 4 bases from J, with 18 bases between. CDR3 length equals 16 residues. This clone was seen only a few times. Its antigen is not identified. The PCR was carried out with 60 Vbeta primers and 13 Jbeta primers. The data were produced by immunoSEQ multiplex PCR, yet TCRdb's version contains in-frame clones alone and is incomplete. This table has some 90,000 clones, approximately 81% appearing once. Sequencing was carried out using PBMCs. This rearrangement joins TRBV5-1 to TRBJ1-1; D perhaps matches TRBD1 (6 bases). The TCR comes from a woman in her 70s in good health and CMV-seropositive. The CDR3 nucleotides read TGCGCCAGCAGCTTATCGGGGGGCGAAGGGATCACTGAAGCTTTCTTT. Protein sequence: CASSLSGGEGITEAFF.